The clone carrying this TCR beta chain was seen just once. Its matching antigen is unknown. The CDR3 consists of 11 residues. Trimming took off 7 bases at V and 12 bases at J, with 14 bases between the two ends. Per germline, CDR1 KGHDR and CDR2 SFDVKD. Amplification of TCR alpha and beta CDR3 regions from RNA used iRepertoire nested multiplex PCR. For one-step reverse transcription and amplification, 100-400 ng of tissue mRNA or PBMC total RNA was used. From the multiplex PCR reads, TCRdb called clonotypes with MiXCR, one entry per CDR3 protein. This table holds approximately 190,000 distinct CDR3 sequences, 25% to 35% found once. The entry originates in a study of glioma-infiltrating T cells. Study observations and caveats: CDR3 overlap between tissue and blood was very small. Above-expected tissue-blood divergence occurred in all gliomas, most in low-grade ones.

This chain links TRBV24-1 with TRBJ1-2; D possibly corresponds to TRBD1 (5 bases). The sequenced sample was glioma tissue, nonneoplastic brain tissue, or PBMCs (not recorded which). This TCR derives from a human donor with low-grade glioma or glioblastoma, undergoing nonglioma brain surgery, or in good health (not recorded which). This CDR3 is CATRGLYGHTF. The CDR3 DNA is TGTGCCACCAGGGGGCTTTATGGACACACCTTC.